These 3 T cell receptor beta chains originate from one sample sequenced in a study of blood T cell repertoires in COVID-19. Assay used: immunoSEQ multiplex PCR; TCRdb lists only in-frame clones, some missing. Among 70,000 or so clones listed, around nine tenths were seen once. Sequenced input: peripheral blood. The origin of the receptors is a woman older than 75 with acute or convalescent COVID-19.

The chain joins TRBV7-2 to TRBJ2-1; 9 nucleotides match TRBD2. Germline loops: CDR1 SGHTA, CDR2 FQGNSA. The trim removed 2 bases at V and 0 bases at J, leaving 8 bases unmatched. The CDR3 totals 18 residues. CDR3 residues: CASSLRSSGISSYNEQFF. CDR3 coding DNA: TGTGCCAGCAGCTTACGGTCTAGCGGGATTAGCTCCTACAATGAGCAGTTCTTC.

This chain joins TRBV7-2 and TRBJ2-7, with TRBD1 identical over 12 bases. The germline V gene has CDR1 SGHTA and CDR2 FQGNSA. Trimming took 5 bases from V and 5 from J; bases not matched to a gene: 10. The CDR3 extends over 16 amino acids. The CDR3 nucleotides are TGTGCCAGCAGCCTTACGACCGGGACAGGGGGCCACGAGCAGTACTTC. Translation gives CASSLTTGTGGHEQYF.

The V gene is TRBV7-9, the J gene TRBJ1-5, with a possible D match to TRBD1 (5 bases). The CDR3 length is 14 residues. Germline V gene data show CDR1 as SEHNR and CDR2 as FQNEAQ (reference sequence). Deletions cut 0 bases from V and 5 bases from J, with 8 bases between. CDR3 amino acids: CASSLAGEYQPQHF. CDR3 DNA: TGTGCCAGCAGCTTAGCAGGGGAATATCAGCCCCAGCATTTT.